The table lists the clone carrying this T cell receptor beta chain with many counts. V gave up 5 bases and J gave up 2 bases, with 12 bases separating them. This CDR3 is 15 amino acids long. Germline CDR1 is SGHTA and CDR2 is FQGNSA. TCRdb passed the RT-PCR reads through MiXCR, listing each CDR3 protein once. The data show around 700,000 distinct CDR3 sequences, with 14% seen just once and 3.6% held by the top ten. The chain uses TRBV7-2 and TRBJ2-2; D remains unclear. Material for sequencing was memory CD4+ T cells from blood. This sequence was found in a female donor in good health, serving as a healthy control. The chain's CDR3 is CASSPRETNTGELFF. The DNA for the CDR3 is TGTGCCAGCAGCCCCCGTGAGACCAACACCGGGGAGCTGTTTTTT. The variable domain in full, completed from reference TRBV7-2 and TRBJ2-2, reads GAGVSQSPSNKVTEKGKDVELRCDPISGHTALYWYRQSLGQGLEFLIYFQGNSAPDKSGLPSDRFSAERTGGSVSTLTIQRTQQEDSAVYLCASSPRETNTGELFFGEGSRLTVL.